The entry below describes one T cell receptor beta chain. No cognate antigen has been identified for it. No qualities accompany the bases; no much larger clone lies one base away. TCRbeta CDR3 regions were amplified from genomic DNA by means of the immunoSEQ Assay, a bias-controlled multiplex PCR. For the original study's pipeline: Within the assay, amplification of reference gene primers was used to estimate how many nucleated cells each sample contained. Sequence reads were collapsed and filtered to measure the absolute abundance of every unique TCRbeta CDR3 rearrangement. For each sample, productive Simpson clonality was calculated by taking the square root of Simpson's diversity index across productive rearrangements. The table was pulled from immuneACCESS by TCRdb, which kept in-frame rearrangements only. Such tables lose some clones; where checked, under half of the loss comes from unresolved V genes, and the rest has no known cause. That table is the source of V, J and clone size, and D and trimming were worked out from the DNA. This sample comprises 120,000 or so clones, approximately 80% of them detected only once. The ten largest account for roughly 1.8% of the sample.

This sample is part of a study of blood T cell repertoires in COVID-19 (dated by TCRdb to the early 2020s). About the investigation overall: Samples from collaborators originated in the United States, Italy and Spain and spanned both the acute and convalescent phases of COVID-19. The prospective study material was composed of cDNA or gDNA derived from T cells, B-cell-depleted T cells, or PBMCs. The dataset comprised deeply sampled blood TCRbeta repertoires from subjects exposed to, actively infected with, or recovered from COVID-19. A freely available public database, intended as a resource for researchers studying the immune response to SARS-CoV-2, is where the repertoires were released. The samples were drawn from the first 160 participants of the ongoing ImmuneRACE study and from 950 to 1,500 subjects provided by 6 global collaborators. The sample metadata nearly always contained a de-identified subject ID, COVID-19 status, age in years and sex. Where available, HLA class I and class II types were taken from metadata supplied by the sample provider and were not determined by assay-based typing. Broader findings and caveats from the paper: The amount of clinical and demographic metadata varied by source and participant and was provided uncurated.

The germline V gene encodes CDR1 SGHRS and CDR2 YFSETQ. Between the V and J ends, shortened by 0 bases and 8 bases respectively, the junction contains 14 bases. The CDR3 runs 14 amino acids, cysteine and phenylalanine included. Only CDR3 DNA is held: 42 bases, read in frame from base 1. The collaborating institutions used their own protocols to collect whole blood in K2EDTA tubes. For TCRbeta analysis, collaborators shipped samples as frozen whole blood, isolated PBMCs, or DNA extracted from either of those sample types. The specimen sequenced was peripheral blood. The V and J genes are TRBV5-1 and TRBJ1-2; D gene: possibly TRBD1, on 6 matching bases. The TCR originated in a man aged 70-80 years with acute or convalescent COVID-19. DNA sequence: TGCGCCAGCAGCTTGGATCCAGGGACAAAGGGCTACACCTTC. Translated, it reads CASSLDPGTKGYTF. Extended through the reference TRBV5-1 and TRBJ1-2 proteins, this CDR3 yields the full variable domain: KAGVTQTPRYLIKTRGQQVTLSCSPISGHRSVSWYQQTPGQGLQFLFEYFSETQRNKGNFPGRFSGRQFSNSRSEMNVSTLELGDSALYLCASSLDPGTKGYTFGSGTRLTVV.